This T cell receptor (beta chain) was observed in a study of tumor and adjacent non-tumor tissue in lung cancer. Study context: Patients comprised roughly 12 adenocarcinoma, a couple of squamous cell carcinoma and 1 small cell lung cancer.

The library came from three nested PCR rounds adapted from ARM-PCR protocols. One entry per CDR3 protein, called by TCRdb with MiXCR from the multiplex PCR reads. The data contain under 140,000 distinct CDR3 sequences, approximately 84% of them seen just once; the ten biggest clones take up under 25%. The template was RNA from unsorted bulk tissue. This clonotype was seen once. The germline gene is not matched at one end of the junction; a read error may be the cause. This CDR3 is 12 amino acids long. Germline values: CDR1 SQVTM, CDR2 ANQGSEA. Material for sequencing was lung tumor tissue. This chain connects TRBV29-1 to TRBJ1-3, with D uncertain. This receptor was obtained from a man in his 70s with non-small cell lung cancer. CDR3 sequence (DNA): TGCAGAGTTGGGAGCCTCGGAAACACCATATATTTT. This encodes CRVGSLGNTIYF.